The present T cell receptor (beta chain) was sequenced within a study of OX40 agonist ivuxolimab in advanced cancers. Comments on this clone: Its specificity is unknown.

CDR3 length: 13 residues. Germline V gives CDR1 MNHNS, CDR2 SASEGT. Trimming cost V 11 bases and J 6 bases; bases outside gene matches: 3. Study-wide points: Partial responders at 0.1-3.0 mg/kg had among the lowest clonal expansion.

Measured with immunoSEQ multiplex PCR; TCRdb has only the in-frame clones, and not every one. The sample shows some 98,000 clones, approximately 80% of them seen only once. The sequence was obtained from an adult with an advanced solid tumor such as melanoma, head and neck, liver or kidney cancer. The source was CD4+ or CD8+ T cells sorted from blood, collected in a trial of the OX40 agonist ivuxolimab. This chain connects TRBV6-1 to TRBJ1-6; 11 nucleotides align to TRBD1. This chain's CDR3 is CAGTGGFNSPLHF. Here the CDR3 DNA reads TGTGCCGGGACAGGGGGATTTAATTCACCCCTCCACTTT.